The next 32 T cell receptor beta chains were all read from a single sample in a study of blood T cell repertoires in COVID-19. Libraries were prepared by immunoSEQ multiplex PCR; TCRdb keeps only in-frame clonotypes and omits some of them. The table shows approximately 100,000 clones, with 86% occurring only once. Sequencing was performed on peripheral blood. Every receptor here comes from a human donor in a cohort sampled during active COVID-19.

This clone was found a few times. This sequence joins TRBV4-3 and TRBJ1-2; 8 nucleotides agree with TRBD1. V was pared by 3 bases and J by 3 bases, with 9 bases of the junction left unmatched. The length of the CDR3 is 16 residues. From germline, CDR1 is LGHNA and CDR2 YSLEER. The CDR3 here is CASSQDQGARDYGYTF. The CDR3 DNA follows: TGCGCCAGCAGCCAGGATCAGGGGGCCCGGGACTATGGCTACACCTTC.

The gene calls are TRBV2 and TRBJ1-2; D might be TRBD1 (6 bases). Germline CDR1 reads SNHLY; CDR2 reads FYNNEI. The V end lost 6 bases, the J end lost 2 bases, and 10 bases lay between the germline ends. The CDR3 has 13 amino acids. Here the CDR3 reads CASSQGGNYGYTF. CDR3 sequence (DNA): TGTGCCAGCAGCCAAGGGGGAAACTATGGCTACACCTTC.

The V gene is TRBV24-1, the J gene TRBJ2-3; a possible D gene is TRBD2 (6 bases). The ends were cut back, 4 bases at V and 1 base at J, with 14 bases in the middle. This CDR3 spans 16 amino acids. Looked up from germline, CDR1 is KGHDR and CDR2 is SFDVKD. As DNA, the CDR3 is TGTGCCACCAGTGACCGGGGACTTACCGGCACAGATACGCAGTATTTT. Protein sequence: CATSDRGLTGTDTQYF.

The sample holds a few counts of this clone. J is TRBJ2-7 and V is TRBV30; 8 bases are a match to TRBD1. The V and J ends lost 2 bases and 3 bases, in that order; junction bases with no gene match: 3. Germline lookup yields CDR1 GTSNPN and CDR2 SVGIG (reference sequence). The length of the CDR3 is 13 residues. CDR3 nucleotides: TGTGCCTGGAGTTCAGGGGGCCTCTACGAGCAGTACTTC. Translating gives CAWSSGGLYEQYF. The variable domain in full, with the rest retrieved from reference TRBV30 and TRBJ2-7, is SQTIHQWPATLVQPVGSPLSLECTVEGTSNPNLYWYRQAAGRGLQLLFYSVGIGQISSEVPQNLSASRPQDRQFILSSKKLLLSDSGFYLCAWSSGGLYEQYFGPGTRLTVT.

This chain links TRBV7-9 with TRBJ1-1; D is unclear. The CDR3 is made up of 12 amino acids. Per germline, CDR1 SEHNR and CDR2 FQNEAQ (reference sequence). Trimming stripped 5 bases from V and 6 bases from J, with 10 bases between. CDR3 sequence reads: CASSPNTPEAFF. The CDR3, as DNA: TGTGCCAGCAGCCCAAACACACCTGAAGCTTTCTTT.

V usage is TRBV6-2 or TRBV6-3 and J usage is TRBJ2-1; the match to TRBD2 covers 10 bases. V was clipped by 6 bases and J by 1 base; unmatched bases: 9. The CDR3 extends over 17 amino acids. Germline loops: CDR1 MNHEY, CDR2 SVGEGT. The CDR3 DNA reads TGTGCCAGCAGCTTCGGACTAGCGGAGGGGTCCTACAATGAGCAGTTCTTC. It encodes CASSFGLAEGSYNEQFF.

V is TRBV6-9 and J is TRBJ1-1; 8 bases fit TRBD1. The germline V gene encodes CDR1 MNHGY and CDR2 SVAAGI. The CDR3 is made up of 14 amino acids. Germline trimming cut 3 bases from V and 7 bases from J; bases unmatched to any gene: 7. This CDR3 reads CASSYLGQAGEAFF. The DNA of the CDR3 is TGTGCCAGCAGTTACTTGGGACAGGCTGGTGAAGCTTTCTTT.

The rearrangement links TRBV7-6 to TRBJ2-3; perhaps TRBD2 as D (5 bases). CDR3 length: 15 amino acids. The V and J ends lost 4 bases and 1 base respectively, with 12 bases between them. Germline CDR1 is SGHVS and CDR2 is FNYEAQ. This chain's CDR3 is CASSSPAGGTDTQYF. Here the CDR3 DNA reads TGTGCCAGCAGCTCCCCGGCGGGCGGCACAGATACGCAGTATTTT. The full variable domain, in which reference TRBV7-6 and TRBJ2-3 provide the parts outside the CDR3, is GAGVSQSPRYKVTKRGQDVALRCDPISGHVSLYWYRQALGQGPEFLTYFNYEAQQDKSGLPNDRFSAERPEGSISTLTIQRTEQRDSAMYRCASSSPAGGTDTQYFGPGTRLTVL.

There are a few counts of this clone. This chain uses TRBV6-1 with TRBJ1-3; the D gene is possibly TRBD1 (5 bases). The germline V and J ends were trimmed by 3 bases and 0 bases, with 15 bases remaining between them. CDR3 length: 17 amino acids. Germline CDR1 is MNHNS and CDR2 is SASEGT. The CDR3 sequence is CASSDQQERFSGNTIYF. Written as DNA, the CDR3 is TGTGCCAGCAGTGACCAACAGGAAAGGTTCTCTGGAAACACCATATATTTT.

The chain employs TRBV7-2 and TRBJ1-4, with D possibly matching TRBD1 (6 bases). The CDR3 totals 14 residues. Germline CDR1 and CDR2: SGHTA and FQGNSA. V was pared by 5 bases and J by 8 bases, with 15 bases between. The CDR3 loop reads CASSKDSRYEKLFF. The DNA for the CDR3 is TGTGCCAGCAGCAAGGACAGTCGTTACGAAAAACTGTTTTTT.

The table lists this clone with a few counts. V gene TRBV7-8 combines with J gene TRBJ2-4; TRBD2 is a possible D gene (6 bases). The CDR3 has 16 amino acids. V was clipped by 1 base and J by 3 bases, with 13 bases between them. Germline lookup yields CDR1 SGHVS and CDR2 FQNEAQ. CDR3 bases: TGTGCCAGCAGCTTAGATCTGCGGGACCGCAAAAACATTCAGTACTTC. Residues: CASSLDLRDRKNIQYF.

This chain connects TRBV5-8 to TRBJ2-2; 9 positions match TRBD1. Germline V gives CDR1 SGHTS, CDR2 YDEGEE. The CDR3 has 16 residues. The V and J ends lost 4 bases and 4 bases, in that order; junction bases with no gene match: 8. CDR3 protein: CASSRGTGLRTGELFF. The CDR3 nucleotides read TGTGCCAGCAGCAGAGGGACAGGGCTTCGCACCGGGGAGCTGTTTTTT.

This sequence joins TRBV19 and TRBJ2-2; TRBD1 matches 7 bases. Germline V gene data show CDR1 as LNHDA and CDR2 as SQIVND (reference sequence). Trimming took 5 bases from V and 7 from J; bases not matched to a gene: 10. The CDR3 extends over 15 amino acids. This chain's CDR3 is CASSSSQGRVGELFF. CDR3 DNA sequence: TGTGCCAGTAGTTCCTCACAGGGGCGGGTCGGGGAGCTGTTTTTT. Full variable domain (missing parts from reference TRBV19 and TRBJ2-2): DGGITQSPKYLFRKEGQNVTLSCEQNLNHDAMYWYRQDPGQGLRLIYYSQIVNDFQKGDIAEGYSVSREKKESFPLTVTSAQKNPTAFYLCASSSSQGRVGELFFGEGSRLTVL.

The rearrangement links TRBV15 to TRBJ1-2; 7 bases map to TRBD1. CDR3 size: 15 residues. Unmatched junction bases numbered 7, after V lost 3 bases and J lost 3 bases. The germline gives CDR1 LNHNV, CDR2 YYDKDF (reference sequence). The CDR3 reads CATSSASGGYYGYTF. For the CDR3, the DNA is TGTGCCACCAGCAGCGCTTCAGGGGGTTACTATGGCTACACCTTC.

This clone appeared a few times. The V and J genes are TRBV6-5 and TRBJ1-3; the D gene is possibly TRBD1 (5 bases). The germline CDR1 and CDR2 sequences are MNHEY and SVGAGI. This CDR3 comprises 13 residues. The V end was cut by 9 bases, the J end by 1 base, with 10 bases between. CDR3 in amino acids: CASFDRSGNTIYF. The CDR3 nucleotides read TGTGCCAGTTTTGACAGATCTGGAAACACCATATATTTT.

The CDR3 bases are TGCGCCAGCAGCTACCAGGGTGCCTACGAGCAGTACTTC. Protein product: CASSYQGAYEQYF. The chain uses TRBV5-1 and TRBJ2-7, with D possibly TRBD1 on 5 matching bases. This CDR3 is built from 13 residues. The V end was cut by 3 bases, the J end by 2 bases, with 9 bases between. From germline, CDR1 is SGHRS and CDR2 YFSETQ.

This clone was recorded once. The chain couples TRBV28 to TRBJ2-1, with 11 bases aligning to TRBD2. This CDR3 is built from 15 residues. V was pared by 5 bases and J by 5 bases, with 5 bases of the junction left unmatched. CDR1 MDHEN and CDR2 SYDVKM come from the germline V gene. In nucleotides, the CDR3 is TGTGCCAGCAGTGCGACTAGCGGGATAGACAATGAGCAGTTCTTC. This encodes CASSATSGIDNEQFF.

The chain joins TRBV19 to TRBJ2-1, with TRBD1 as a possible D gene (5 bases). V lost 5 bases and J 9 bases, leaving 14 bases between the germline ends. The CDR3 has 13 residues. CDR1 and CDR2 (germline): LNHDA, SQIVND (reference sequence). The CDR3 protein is CASSVWKGAEQFF. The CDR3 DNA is TGTGCCAGTAGTGTTTGGAAAGGGGCTGAGCAGTTCTTC. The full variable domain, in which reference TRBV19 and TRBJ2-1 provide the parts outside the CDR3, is DGGITQSPKYLFRKEGQNVTLSCEQNLNHDAMYWYRQDPGQGLRLIYYSQIVNDFQKGDIAEGYSVSREKKESFPLTVTSAQKNPTAFYLCASSVWKGAEQFFGPGTRLTVL.

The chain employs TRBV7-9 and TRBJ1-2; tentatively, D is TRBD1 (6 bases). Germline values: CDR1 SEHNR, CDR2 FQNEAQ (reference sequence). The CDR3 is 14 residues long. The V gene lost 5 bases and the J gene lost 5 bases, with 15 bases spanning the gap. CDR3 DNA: TGTGCCAGCAGCCTACTCCAGGACAGTTATGGCTACACCTTC. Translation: CASSLLQDSYGYTF.

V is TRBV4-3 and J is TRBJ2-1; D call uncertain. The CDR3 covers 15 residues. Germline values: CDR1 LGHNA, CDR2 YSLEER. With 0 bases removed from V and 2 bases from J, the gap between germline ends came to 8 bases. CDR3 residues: CASSQETAPYNEQFF. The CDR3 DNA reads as TGCGCCAGCAGCCAAGAAACAGCTCCCTACAATGAGCAGTTCTTC.

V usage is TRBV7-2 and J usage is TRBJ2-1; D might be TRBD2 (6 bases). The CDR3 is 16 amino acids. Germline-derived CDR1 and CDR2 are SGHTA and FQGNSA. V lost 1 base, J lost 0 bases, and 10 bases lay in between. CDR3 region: CASSLVGGSSYNEQFF. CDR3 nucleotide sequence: TGTGCCAGCAGCTTAGTTGGGGGGAGCTCCTACAATGAGCAGTTCTTC.

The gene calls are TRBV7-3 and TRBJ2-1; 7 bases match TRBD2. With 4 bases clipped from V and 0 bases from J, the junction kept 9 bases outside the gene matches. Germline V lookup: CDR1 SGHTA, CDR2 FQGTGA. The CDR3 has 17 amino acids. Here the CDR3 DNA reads TGTGCCAGCAGCTCCCAAAAGCGGGATAACTCCTACAATGAGCAGTTCTTC. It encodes CASSSQKRDNSYNEQFF.

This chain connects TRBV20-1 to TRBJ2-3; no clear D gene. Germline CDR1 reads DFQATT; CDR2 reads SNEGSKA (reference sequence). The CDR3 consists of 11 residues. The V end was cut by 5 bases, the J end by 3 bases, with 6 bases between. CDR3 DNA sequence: TGCAGTGCTGGCCCTACAGATACGCAGTATTTT. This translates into CSAGPTDTQYF.

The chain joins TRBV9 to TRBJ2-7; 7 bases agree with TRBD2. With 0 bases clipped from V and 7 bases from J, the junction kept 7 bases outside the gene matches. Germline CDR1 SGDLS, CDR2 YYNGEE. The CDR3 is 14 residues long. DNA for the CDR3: TGTGCCAGCAGCGTAGATCTCCGGGGGGAGGAGCAGTACTTC. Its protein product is CASSVDLRGEEQYF.

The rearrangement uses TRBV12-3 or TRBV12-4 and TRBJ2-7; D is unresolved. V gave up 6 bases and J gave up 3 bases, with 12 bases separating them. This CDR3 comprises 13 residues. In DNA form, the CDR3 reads TGTGCCAGCAGCCCCGGGTGGTACTACGAGCAGTACTTC. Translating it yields CASSPGWYYEQYF.

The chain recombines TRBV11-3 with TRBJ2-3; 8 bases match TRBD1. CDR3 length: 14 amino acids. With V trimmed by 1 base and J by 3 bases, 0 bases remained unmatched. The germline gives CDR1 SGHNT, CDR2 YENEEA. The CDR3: CASSLGQGTDTQYF. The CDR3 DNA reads TGTGCCAGCAGCTTAGGACAGGGGACAGATACGCAGTATTTT.

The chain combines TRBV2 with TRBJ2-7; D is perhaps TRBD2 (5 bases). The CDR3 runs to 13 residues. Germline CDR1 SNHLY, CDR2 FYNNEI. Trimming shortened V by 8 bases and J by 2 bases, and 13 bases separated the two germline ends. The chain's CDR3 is CASEGTNTYEQYF. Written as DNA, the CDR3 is TGTGCCAGCGAGGGAACAAATACCTACGAGCAGTACTTC. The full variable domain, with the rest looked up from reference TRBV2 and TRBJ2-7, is EPEVTQTPSHQVTQMGQEVILRCVPISNHLYFYWYRQILGQKVEFLVSFYNNEISEKSEIFDDQFSVERPDGSNFTLKIRSTKLEDSAMYFCASEGTNTYEQYFGPGTRLTVT.

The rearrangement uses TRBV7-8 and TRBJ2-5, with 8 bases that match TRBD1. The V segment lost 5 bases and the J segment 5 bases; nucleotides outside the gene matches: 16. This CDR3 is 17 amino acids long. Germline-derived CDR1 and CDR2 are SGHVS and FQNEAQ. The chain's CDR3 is CASSRNTARTGQETQYF. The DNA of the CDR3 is TGTGCCAGCAGCCGAAATACTGCAAGGACAGGGCAGGAGACCCAGTACTTC.

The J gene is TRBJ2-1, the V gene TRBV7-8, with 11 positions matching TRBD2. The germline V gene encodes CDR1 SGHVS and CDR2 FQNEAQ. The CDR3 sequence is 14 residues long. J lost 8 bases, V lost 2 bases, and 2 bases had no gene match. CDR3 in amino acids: CASSLTSGSYEQFF. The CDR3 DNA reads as TGTGCCAGCAGCTTAACTAGCGGGAGCTATGAGCAGTTCTTC.

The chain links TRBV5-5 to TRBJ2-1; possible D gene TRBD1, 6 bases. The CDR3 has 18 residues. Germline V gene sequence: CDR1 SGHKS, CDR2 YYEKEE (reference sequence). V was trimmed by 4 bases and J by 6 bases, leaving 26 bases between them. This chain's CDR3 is CASSPPLFLVLGGNEQFF. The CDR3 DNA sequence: TGTGCCAGCAGCCCCCCCCTTTTTTTGGTATTAGGGGGCAATGAGCAGTTCTTC.

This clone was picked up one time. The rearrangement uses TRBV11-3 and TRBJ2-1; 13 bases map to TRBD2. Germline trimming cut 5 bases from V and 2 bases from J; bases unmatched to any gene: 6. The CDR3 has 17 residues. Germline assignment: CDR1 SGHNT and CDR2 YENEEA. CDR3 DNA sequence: TGTGCCAGCAGCCCAGGGACTAGCGGGAACGCCTACAATGAGCAGTTCTTC. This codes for CASSPGTSGNAYNEQFF.

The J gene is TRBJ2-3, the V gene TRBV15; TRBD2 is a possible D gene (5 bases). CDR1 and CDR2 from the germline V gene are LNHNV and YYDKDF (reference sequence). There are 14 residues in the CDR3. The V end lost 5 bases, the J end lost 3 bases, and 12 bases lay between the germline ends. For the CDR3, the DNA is TGTGCCACCAGCTCGGGGAGAAGGACAGATACGCAGTATTTT. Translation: CATSSGRRTDTQYF.